This T cell receptor beta chain was sequenced for a study of Graves' ophthalmopathy and Graves' hyperthyroidism. Points from the study as a whole: The model reached 70.59% sensitivity and 72.22% specificity for predicting ophthalmopathy progression.

As regards this clonotype: Antigen specificity is unknown.

TCR beta CDR3 amplification used RNA transcripts. The first-round RT-PCR employed HTBI primers together with the Qiagen OneStep RT-PCR kit. A multiplex PCR was then performed as the second round. TCRdb passed the multiplex PCR reads through MiXCR, listing each CDR3 protein once. The sample comprises approximately 460,000 distinct CDR3 sequences, around 14% of which are singletons, and roughly 9.8% rests with the top ten. Germline V gene sequence: CDR1 SGHAT, CDR2 FQNNGV. V trimming: 3 bases; J trimming: 0 bases; junction bases outside the gene matches: 3. The CDR3 is 15 amino acids. This sequence originates from a woman aged 25 to 39 with Graves' ophthalmopathy. The specimen sequenced was blood. This sequence joins TRBV11-2 and TRBJ2-7; TRBD1 agrees at 9 bases. CDR3 coding DNA: TGTGCCAGCAGCTTGGGGACAGGGACCTCCTACGAGCAGTACTTC. Translation gives CASSLGTGTSYEQYF.